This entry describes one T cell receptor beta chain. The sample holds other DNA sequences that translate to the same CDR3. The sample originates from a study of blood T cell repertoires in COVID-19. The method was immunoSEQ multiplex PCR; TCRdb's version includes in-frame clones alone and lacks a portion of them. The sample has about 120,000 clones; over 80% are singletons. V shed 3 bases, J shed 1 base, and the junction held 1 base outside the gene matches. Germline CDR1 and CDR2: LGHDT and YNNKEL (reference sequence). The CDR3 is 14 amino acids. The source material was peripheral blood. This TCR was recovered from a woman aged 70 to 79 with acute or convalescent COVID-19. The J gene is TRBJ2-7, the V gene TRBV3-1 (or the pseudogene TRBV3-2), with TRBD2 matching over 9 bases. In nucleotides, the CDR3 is TGTGCCAGCAGCCAGGGACTAGCTTCCTACGAGCAGTACTTC. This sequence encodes CASSQGLASYEQYF.